This T cell receptor beta chain was identified during a study of cytomegalovirus exposure and HLA in healthy donors. Study-wide results and caveats: Sequencing likely produced, as an artifact, a cluster of highly shared sequence variants. With DRB1 most and HLA-C fewest, TCR association rates differed between HLA loci in a later analysis. The authors later found HLA-associated TCR beta chains more clonally expanded than equally common others.

In the PCR, 60 Vbeta and 13 Jbeta primers were used. Assay used: immunoSEQ multiplex PCR; TCRdb lists only in-frame clones, some missing. The table has roughly 140,000 clones, under 90% seen once. As to this clone: The antigen is not known.

The clonotype originates from a boy between 2 and 10 years old in good health and CMV-seronegative. Sequencing was done on a sample of PBMCs.

The CDR3 sequence is CASSFMRQGPTEQYF. The DNA of the CDR3 is TGTGCCAGCAGTTTTATGAGACAGGGCCCAACCGAGCAGTACTTC. The J gene is TRBJ2-7, the V gene TRBV28; 7 nucleotides align to TRBD1. The CDR3 length is 15 residues. Unmatched junction bases numbered 11, after V lost 3 bases and J lost 6 bases. CDR1 and CDR2 from the germline V gene are MDHEN and SYDVKM.